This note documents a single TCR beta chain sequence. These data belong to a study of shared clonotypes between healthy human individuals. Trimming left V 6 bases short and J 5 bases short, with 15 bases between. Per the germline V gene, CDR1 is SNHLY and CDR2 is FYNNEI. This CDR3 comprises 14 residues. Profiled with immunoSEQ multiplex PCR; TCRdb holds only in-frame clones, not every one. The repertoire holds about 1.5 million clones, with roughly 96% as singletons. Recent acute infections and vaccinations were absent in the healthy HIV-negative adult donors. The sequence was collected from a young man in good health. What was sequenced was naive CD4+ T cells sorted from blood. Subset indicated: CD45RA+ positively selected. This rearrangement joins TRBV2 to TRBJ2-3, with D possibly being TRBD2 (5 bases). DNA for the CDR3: TGTGCCAGCAGGGACCTAGAGGGAAGAGATACGCAGTATTTT. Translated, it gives CASRDLEGRDTQYF.